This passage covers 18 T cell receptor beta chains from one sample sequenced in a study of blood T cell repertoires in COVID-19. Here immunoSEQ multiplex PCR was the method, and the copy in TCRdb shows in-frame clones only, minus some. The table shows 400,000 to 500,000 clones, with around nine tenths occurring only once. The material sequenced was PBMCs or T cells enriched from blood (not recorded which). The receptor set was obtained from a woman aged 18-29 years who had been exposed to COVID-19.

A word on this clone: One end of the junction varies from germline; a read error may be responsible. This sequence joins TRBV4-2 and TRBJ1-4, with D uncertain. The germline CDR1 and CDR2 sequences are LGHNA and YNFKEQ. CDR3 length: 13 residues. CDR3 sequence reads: CASSQDLIEKLFF. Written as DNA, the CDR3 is TGTGCCAGCAGTCAAGATCTTATTGAAAAACTGTTTTTT.

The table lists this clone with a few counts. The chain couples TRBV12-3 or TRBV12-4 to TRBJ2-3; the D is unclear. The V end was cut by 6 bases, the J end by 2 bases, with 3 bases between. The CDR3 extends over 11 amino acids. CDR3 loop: CASSLTDTQYF. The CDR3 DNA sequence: TGTGCCAGCAGCCTCACAGATACGCAGTATTTT.

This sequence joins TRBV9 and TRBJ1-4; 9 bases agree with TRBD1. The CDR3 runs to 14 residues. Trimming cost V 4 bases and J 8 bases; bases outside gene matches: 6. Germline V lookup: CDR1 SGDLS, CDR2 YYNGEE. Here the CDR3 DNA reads TGTGCCAGCAGCTCGGACAGGGGTGGGGAAAAACTGTTTTTT. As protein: CASSSDRGGEKLFF.

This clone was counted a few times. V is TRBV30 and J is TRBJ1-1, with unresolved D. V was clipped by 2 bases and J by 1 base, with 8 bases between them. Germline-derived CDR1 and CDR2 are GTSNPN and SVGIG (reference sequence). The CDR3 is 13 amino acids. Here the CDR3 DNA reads TGTGCCTGGAGTTCAAGAGGGAACACTGAAGCTTTCTTT. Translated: CAWSSRGNTEAFF.

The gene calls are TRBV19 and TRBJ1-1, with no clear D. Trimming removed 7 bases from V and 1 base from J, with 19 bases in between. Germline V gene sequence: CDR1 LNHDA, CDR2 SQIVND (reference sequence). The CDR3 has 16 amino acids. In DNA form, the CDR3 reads TGTGCCAGTACCCTTACCCCCGCGGGAAGGAACACTGAAGCTTTCTTT. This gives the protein CASTLTPAGRNTEAFF.

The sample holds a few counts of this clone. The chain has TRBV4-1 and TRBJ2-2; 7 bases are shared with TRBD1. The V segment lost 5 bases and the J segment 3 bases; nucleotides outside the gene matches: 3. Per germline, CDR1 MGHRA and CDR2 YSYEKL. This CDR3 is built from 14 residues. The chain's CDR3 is CASSDRVHTGELFF. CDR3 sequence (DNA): TGCGCCAGCAGCGACAGGGTCCACACCGGGGAGCTGTTTTTT.

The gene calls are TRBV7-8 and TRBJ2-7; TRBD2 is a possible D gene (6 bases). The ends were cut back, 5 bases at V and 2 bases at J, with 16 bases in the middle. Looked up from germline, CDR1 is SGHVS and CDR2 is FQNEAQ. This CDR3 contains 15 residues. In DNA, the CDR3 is TGTGCCAGCAGCCCCAGAAGTAGCGGTCCCTACGAGCAGTACTTC. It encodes CASSPRSSGPYEQYF. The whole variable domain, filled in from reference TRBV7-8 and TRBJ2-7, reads GAGVSQSPRYKVAKRGQDVALRCDPISGHVSLFWYQQALGQGPEFLTYFQNEAQLDKSGLPSDRFFAERPEGSVSTLKIQRTQQEDSAVYLCASSPRSSGPYEQYFGPGTRLTVT.

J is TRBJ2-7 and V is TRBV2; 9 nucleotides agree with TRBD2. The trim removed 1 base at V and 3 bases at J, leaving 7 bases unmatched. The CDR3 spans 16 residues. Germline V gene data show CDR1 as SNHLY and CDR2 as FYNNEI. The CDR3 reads CASSEVSLAGIYEQYF. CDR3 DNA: TGTGCCAGCAGTGAAGTTTCGCTAGCGGGAATCTACGAGCAGTACTTC.

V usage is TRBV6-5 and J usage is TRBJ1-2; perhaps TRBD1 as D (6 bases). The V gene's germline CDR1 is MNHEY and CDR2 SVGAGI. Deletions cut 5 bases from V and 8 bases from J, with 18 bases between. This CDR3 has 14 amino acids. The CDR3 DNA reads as TGTGCCAGCAGTCCCGACAGGCCCGTGGGGGGCTACACCTTC. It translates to CASSPDRPVGGYTF.

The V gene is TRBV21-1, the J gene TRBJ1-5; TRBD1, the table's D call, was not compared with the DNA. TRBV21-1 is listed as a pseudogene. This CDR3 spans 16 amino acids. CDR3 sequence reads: CASSKGHRERWQPQHF. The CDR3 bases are TGTGCCAGCAGCAAAGGCCACAGGGAGCGCTGGCAGCCCCAGCATTTT.

The chain's CDR3 is CASSLTGDETQYF. In nucleotides, the CDR3 is TGTGCCAGCAGTTTAACGGGAGATGAGACCCAGTACTTC. The rearrangement joins TRBV27 to TRBJ2-5; tentative D call: TRBD2 (6 bases). The CDR3 is made up of 13 amino acids. With 2 bases removed from V and 5 bases from J, the gap between germline ends came to 9 bases. Per germline, CDR1 MNHEY and CDR2 SMNVEV (reference sequence).

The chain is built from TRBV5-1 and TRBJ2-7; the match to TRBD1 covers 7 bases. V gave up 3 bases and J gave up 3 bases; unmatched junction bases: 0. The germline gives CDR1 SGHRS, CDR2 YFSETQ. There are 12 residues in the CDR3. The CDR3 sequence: CASSWDSYEQYF. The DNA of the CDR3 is TGCGCCAGCAGCTGGGACAGCTACGAGCAGTACTTC. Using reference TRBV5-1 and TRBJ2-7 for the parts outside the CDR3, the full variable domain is KAGVTQTPRYLIKTRGQQVTLSCSPISGHRSVSWYQQTPGQGLQFLFEYFSETQRNKGNFPGRFSGRQFSNSRSEMNVSTLELGDSALYLCASSWDSYEQYFGPGTRLTVT.

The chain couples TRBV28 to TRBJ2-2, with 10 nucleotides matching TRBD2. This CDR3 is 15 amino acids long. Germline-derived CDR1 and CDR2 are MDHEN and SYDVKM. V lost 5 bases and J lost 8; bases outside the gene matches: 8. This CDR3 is CASSTAGGPNGELFF. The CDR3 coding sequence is TGTGCCAGCAGTACAGCGGGAGGGCCTAATGGGGAGCTGTTTTTT.

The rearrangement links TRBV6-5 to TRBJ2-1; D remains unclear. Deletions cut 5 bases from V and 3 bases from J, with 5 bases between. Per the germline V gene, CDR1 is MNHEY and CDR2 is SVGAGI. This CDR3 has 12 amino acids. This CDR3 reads CASSSFYNEQFF. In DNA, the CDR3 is TGTGCCAGCAGTAGCTTCTACAATGAGCAGTTCTTC.

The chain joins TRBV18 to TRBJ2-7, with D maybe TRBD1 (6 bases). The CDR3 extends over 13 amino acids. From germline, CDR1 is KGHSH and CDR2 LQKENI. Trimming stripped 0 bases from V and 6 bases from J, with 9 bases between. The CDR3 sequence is CASSPPPDSEQYF. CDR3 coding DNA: TGTGCCAGCTCACCACCACCGGACAGCGAGCAGTACTTC.

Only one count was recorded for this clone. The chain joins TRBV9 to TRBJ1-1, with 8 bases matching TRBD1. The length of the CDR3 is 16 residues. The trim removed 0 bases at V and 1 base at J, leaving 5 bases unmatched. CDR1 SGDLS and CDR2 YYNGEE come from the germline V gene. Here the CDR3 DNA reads TGTGCCAGCAGCGTAGAGCCGACAGGGGCGAACACTGAAGCTTTCTTT. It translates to CASSVEPTGANTEAFF. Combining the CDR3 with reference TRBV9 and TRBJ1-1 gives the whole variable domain DSGVTQTPKHLITATGQRVTLRCSPRSGDLSVYWYQQSLDQGLQFLIQYYNGEERAKGNILERFSAQQFPDLHSELNLSSLELGDSALYFCASSVEPTGANTEAFFGQGTRLTVV.

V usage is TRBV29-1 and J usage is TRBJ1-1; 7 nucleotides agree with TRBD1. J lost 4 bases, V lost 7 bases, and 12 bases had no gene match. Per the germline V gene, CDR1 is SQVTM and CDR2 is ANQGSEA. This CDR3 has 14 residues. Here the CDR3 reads CSAIRGQGGTEAFF. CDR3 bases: TGCAGCGCCATTAGGGGGCAGGGCGGCACTGAAGCTTTCTTT.

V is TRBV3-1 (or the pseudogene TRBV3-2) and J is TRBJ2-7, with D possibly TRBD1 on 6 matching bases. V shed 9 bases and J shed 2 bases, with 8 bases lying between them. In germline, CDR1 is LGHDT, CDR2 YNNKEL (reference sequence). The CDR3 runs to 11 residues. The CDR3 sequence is CASSGAYEQYF. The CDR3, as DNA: TGTGCCAGTTCAGGGGCCTACGAGCAGTACTTC.